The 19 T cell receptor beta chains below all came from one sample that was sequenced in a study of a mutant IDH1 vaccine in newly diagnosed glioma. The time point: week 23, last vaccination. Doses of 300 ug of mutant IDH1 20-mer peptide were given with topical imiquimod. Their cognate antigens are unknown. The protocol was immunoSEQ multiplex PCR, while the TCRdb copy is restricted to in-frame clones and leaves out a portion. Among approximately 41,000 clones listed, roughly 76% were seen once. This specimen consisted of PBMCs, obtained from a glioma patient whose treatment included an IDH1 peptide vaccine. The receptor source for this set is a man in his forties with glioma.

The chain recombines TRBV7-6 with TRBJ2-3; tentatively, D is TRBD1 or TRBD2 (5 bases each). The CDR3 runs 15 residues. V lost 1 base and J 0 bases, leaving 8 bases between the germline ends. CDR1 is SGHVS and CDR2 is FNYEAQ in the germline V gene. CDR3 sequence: CASSLVGESTDTQYF. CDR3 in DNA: TGTGCCAGCAGCTTAGTGGGGGAAAGCACAGATACGCAGTATTTT. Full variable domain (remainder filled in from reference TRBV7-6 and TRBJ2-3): GAGVSQSPRYKVTKRGQDVALRCDPISGHVSLYWYRQALGQGPEFLTYFNYEAQQDKSGLPNDRFSAERPEGSISTLTIQRTEQRDSAMYRCASSLVGESTDTQYFGPGTRLTVL.

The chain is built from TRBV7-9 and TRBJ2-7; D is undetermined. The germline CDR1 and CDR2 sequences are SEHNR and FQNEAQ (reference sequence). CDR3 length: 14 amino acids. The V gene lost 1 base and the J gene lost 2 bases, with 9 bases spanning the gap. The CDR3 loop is CASSLDRYPYEQYF. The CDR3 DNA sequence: TGTGCCAGCAGCTTAGACAGATATCCCTACGAGCAGTACTTC.

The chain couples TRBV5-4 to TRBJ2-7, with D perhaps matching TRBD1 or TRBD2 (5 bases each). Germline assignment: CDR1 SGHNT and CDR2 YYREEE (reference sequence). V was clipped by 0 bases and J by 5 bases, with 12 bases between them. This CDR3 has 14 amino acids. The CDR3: CASSLDPGTNEQYF. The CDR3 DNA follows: TGTGCCAGCAGCTTGGATCCAGGGACCAACGAGCAGTACTTC.

The CDR3 sequence is CASSPHPSGAAYEQYF. CDR3 DNA: TGTGCCAGCAGCCCACACCCATCAGGGGCGGCCTACGAGCAGTACTTC. This chain links TRBV9 with TRBJ2-7, with D perhaps TRBD1 (6 bases). The CDR3 is 16 residues long. The germline V and J ends were trimmed by 4 bases and 2 bases, with 19 bases remaining between them. CDR1 is SGDLS, CDR2 YYNGEE, per germline.

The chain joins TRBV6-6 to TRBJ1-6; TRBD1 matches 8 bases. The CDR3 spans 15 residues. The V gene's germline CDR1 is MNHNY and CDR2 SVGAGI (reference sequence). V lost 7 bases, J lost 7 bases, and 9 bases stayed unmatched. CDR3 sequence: CASISRTGRNSPLHF. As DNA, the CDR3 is TGTGCCAGCATCTCCAGGACAGGGAGGAATTCACCCCTCCACTTT.

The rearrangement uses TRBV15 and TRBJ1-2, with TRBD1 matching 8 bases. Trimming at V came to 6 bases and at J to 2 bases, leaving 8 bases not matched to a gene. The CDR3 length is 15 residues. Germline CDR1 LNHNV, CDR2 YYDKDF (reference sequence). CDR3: CATSATGGTNYGYTF. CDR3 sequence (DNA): TGTGCCACCAGTGCAACAGGGGGAACGAACTATGGCTACACCTTC.

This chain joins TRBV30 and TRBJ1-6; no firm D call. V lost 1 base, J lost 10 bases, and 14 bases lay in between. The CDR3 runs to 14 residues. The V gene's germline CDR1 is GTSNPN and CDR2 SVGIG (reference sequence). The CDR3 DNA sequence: TGTGCCTGGAGTGGCATCTTGGCCCAATCACCCCTCCACTTT. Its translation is CAWSGILAQSPLHF.

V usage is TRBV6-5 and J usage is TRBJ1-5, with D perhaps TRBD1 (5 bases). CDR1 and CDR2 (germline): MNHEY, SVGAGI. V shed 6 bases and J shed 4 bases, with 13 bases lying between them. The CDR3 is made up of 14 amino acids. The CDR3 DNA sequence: TGTGCCAGCAGACCGGGGCAGCGAAATCAGCCCCAGCATTTT. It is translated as CASRPGQRNQPQHF.

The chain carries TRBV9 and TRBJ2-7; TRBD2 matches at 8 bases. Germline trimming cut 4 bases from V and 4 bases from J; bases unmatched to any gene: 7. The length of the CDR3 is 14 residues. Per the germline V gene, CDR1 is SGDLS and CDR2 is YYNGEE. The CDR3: CASSNGLAGYEQYF. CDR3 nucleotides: TGTGCCAGCAGCAATGGACTAGCTGGTTACGAGCAGTACTTC. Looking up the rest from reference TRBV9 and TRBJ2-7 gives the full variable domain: DSGVTQTPKHLITATGQRVTLRCSPRSGDLSVYWYQQSLDQGLQFLIQYYNGEERAKGNILERFSAQQFPDLHSELNLSSLELGDSALYFCASSNGLAGYEQYFGPGTRLTVT.

The CDR3 reads CASQTSGNTIYF. CDR3 nucleotide sequence: TGTGCCAGTCAAACTTCTGGAAACACCATATATTTT. The chain uses TRBV19 and TRBJ1-3; no clear D gene. Germline V gene data show CDR1 as LNHDA and CDR2 as SQIVND (reference sequence). The CDR3 is 12 amino acids. V was cut by 8 bases and J by 1 base, with 6 bases left in between.

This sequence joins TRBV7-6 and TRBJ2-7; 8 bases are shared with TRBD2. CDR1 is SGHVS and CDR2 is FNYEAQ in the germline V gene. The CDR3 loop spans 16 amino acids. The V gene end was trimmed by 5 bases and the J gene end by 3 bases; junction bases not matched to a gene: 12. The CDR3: CASSETAGVPNYEQYF. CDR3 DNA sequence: TGTGCCAGCAGCGAAACAGCGGGGGTCCCTAACTACGAGCAGTACTTC.

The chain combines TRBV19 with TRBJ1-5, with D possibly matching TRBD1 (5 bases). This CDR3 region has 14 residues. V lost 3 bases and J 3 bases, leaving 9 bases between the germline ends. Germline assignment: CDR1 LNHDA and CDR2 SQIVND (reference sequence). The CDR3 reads CASSIPGDNQPQHF. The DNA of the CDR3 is TGTGCCAGTAGTATCCCGGGGGACAATCAGCCCCAGCATTTT.

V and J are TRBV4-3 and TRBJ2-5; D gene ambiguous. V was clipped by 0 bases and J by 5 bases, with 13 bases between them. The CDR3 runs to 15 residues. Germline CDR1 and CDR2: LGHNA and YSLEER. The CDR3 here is CASSQDDGVLETQYF. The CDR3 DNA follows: TGCGCCAGCAGCCAAGATGATGGGGTGTTGGAGACCCAGTACTTC.

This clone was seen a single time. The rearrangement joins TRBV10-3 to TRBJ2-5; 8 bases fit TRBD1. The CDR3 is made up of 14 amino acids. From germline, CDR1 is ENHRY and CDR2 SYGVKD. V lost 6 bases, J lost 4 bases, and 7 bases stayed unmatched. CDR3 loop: CAISVTGVGETQYF. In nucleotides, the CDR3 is TGTGCCATCAGCGTGACAGGGGTAGGAGAGACCCAGTACTTC.

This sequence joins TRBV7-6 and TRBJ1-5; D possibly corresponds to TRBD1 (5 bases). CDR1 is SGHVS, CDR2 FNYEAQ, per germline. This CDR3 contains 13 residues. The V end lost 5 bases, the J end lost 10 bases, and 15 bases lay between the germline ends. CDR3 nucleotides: TGTGCCAGCAGCCCTAGGGGTGAATCACCCCAGCATTTT. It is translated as CASSPRGESPQHF.

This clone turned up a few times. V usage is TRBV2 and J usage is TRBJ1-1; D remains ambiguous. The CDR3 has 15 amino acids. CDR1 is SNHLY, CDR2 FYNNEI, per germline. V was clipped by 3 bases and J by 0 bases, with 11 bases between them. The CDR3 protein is CASSERAELNTEAFF. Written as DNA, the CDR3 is TGTGCCAGCAGTGAGCGGGCTGAACTGAACACTGAAGCTTTCTTT.

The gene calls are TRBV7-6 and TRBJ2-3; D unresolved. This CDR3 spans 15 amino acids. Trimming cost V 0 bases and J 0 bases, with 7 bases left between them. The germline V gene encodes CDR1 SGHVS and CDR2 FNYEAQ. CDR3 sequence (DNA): TGTGCCAGCAGCTTAGCGCGTGGCAGCACAGATACGCAGTATTTT. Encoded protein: CASSLARGSTDTQYF.

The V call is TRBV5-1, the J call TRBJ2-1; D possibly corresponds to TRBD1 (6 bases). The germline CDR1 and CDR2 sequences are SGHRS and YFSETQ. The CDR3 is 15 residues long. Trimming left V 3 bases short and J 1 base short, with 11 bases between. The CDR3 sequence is CASSSTGHSYNEQFF. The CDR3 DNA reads TGCGCCAGCAGCTCAACAGGGCATTCCTACAATGAGCAGTTCTTC.

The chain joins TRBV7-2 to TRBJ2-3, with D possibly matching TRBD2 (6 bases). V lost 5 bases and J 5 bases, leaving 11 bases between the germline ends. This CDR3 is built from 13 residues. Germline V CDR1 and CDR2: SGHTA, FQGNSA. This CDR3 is CASSDGLLDTQYF. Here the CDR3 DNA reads TGTGCCAGCAGCGACGGACTATTAGATACGCAGTATTTT.